The 5 T cell receptor beta chains listed next were all sequenced from one sample in a study of regulatory T cells in long-lasting Graves disease. Time point reported: persistent/refractory GD, antithyroid drugs over 5 years with positive TRAb. With RNA extracted from PBMCs as input, the TCR library was made. Arm-PCR of CDR3 regions with iRepertoire HTBI primers generated TCR beta libraries. TCRdb reanalysed the multiplex PCR reads using MiXCR and keeps one entry per CDR3 protein. Counted here are more than 300,000 distinct CDR3 sequences, around 19% occurring once; the ten biggest clones make up 29%. Material: peripheral blood mononuclear cells (PBMCs), obtained when the disease was refractory, from a patient treated with antithyroid drugs. These TCRs come from a female donor with Graves disease.

This clonotype was picked up a small number of times. The V and J genes are TRBV30 and TRBJ2-7, with D perhaps matching TRBD2 (6 bases). CDR3 length: 14 amino acids. Trimming stripped 0 bases from V and 12 bases from J, with 21 bases between. CDR1 and CDR2 (germline): GTSNPN, SVGIG (reference sequence). The CDR3 DNA reads TGTGCCTGGAGTGTAAATCCCGGGGGTGGAACAAGGTACTTC. Its protein product is CAWSVNPGGGTRYF.

On this clonotype itself: Just one base apart from a much larger clone, this may be a read error. The chain couples TRBV2 to TRBJ1-5, with D possibly being TRBD1 (5 bases). The germline V gene encodes CDR1 SNHLY and CDR2 FYNNEI. This CDR3 contains 15 residues. Trimming stripped 6 bases from V and 5 bases from J, with 17 bases between. The CDR3 DNA sequence: TGTGCCAGCAGCCCTACCGCAGGGAGGGATCAGCCCCAGCATTTT. The encoded protein is CASSPTAGRDQPQHF.

This clonotype was counted many times. One junction end does not reproduce the germline sequence, and a read error may be involved. The chain employs TRBV11-3 and TRBJ1-4; no firm D call. The CDR3 runs 8 residues. Germline loops: CDR1 SGHNT, CDR2 YENEEA. The CDR3: CASSRQPF. Written as DNA, the CDR3 is TGTGCCAGCAGCCGCCAGCCGTTT.

In its sample, this clonotype was seen many times. The chain joins TRBV2 to TRBJ2-7; D call uncertain. The CDR3 contains 12 residues. The V gene lost 7 bases and the J gene lost 6 bases, with 13 bases spanning the gap. Germline-derived CDR1 and CDR2 are SNHLY and FYNNEI. The CDR3 here is CASTPAPPEQYF. In DNA form, the CDR3 reads TGTGCCAGCACTCCCGCTCCCCCCGAGCAGTACTTC. Full variable domain (rest looked up from reference TRBV2 and TRBJ2-7): EPEVTQTPSHQVTQMGQEVILRCVPISNHLYFYWYRQILGQKVEFLVSFYNNEISEKSEIFDDQFSVERPDGSNFTLKIRSTKLEDSAMYFCASTPAPPEQYFGPGTRLTVT.

This clonotype was seen many times. The chain combines TRBV12-3 or TRBV12-4 with TRBJ2-7, with D uncertain. The V end was cut by 0 bases, the J end by 1 base, with 13 bases between. CDR3 size: 16 residues. CDR3 in DNA: TGTGCCAGCAGTTTAGCCCCAGACTTCCTATCCTACGAGCAGTACTTC. This codes for CASSLAPDFLSYEQYF.